This TCR beta chain stems from a study of shared clonotypes between healthy human individuals. Sequenced by immunoSEQ multiplex PCR; TCRdb stores in-frame clones only, minus some. The sample has about 460,000 clones; roughly three quarters are singletons. Germline CDR1 reads MNHNY; CDR2 reads SVGAGI (reference sequence). V was pared by 6 bases and J by 7 bases, with 7 bases of the junction left unmatched. The CDR3 has 14 residues. Sequences were obtained from PBMCs. This chain uses TRBV6-6 with TRBJ2-4; 9 bases agree with TRBD1. The receptor comes from a woman aged 35 to 49 in good health. Some clones in this sample may be carry-over from other donors' samples. This chain's CDR3 is CASRPTGGFNIQYF. DNA of the CDR3: TGTGCCAGCAGACCCACAGGGGGCTTTAACATTCAGTACTTC.